Listed below are T cell receptor beta chains from one sample, sequenced in a study of blood T cell repertoires in COVID-19. The data were produced by immunoSEQ multiplex PCR, yet TCRdb's version contains in-frame clones alone and is incomplete. This sample yields over 110,000 clones, of which about 87% are seen a single time; approximately 4% belongs to the top ten. Sequencing used PBMCs or T cells enriched from blood (not recorded which). These receptors all come from a man aged 50-59 years in a cohort exposed to, infected with or recovered from COVID-19 (not recorded which). Each CDR3 is given with its conserved first and last residue. The D gene is left open where the match is weak. For some rows the clone size is stated as once, few or many, or as a class when expanded; others skip it.

V	J	size	D	CDR3	DNA
TRBV28	TRBJ2-7	NA	NA	CASSSVRQGDYEQYF	TGTGCCAGCAGTTCCGTCAGGCAGGGCGACTACGAGCAGTACTTC
TRBV9	TRBJ2-1	NA	NA	CASSAGDPAYNEQFF	TGTGCCAGCAGCGCGGGGGACCCGGCCTACAATGAGCAGTTCTTC
TRBV19	TRBJ2-2	NA	NA	CASSVAGRLTGELFF	TGTGCCAGTAGTGTAGCAGGGAGGCTCACCGGGGAGCTGTTTTTT
TRBV15	TRBJ2-1	NA	TRBD2	CATSPRLAGRNEQFF	TGTGCCACCAGCCCTAGACTAGCGGGGCGGAATGAGCAGTTCTTC
TRBV29-1	TRBJ1-4	NA	NA	CSVGGRDEKLFF	TGCAGCGTTGGGGGCAGGGATGAAAAACTGTTTTTT
TRBV10-3	TRBJ1-1	NA	NA	CAISDRGRDTEAFF	TGTGCCATCAGTGACAGGGGACGCGACACTGAAGCTTTCTTT
TRBV3-1/TRBV3-2	TRBJ1-6	few	TRBD1	CASSPGQPGQLSYSPLHF	TGTGCCAGCAGCCCGGGACAGCCAGGACAGCTAAGCTATTCACCCCTCCACTTT
TRBV4-2	TRBJ1-5	NA	TRBD1	CASSQDQAGGFSNQPQHF	TGTGCCAGCAGCCAAGACCAGGCAGGGGGCTTTAGCAATCAGCCCCAGCATTTT
TRBV2	TRBJ2-2	NA	TRBD2	CASSVAGEAGELFF	TGTGCCAGCAGTGTAGCGGGAGAGGCCGGGGAGCTGTTTTTT
TRBV5-1	TRBJ1-6	NA	TRBD1	CASSLSGGYSPLHF	TGCGCCAGCAGCTTGTCAGGGGGCTATTCACCCCTCCACTTT
TRBV29-1	TRBJ2-7	few	NA	CSVLVSYEQYF	TGCAGCGTTTTAGTCTCCTACGAGCAGTACTTC
TRBV11-2	TRBJ2-7	NA	NA	CASSLVVRGDYEQYF	TGTGCCAGCAGCTTAGTTGTCAGGGGGGACTACGAGCAGTACTTC
TRBV19	TRBJ2-5	NA	NA	CASSISGVEAQYF	TGTGCCAGTAGTATTTCCGGGGTCGAGGCCCAGTACTTC
TRBV19	TRBJ2-7	NA	NA	CASSMTSYEQYF	TGTGCCAGTAGTATGACTAGTTACGAGCAGTACTTC
TRBV30	TRBJ2-6	NA	TRBD2	CAWGRVPGANVLTF	TGTGCCTGGGGGAGGGTTCCTGGGGCCAACGTCCTGACTTTC
TRBV29-1	TRBJ1-2	once	NA	CSVAPLGAFGRGYTF	TGCAGCGTTGCTCCCCTCGGGGCTTTCGGGAGAGGCTACACCTTC
TRBV27	TRBJ2-2	NA	TRBD2	CASSRRGLSHTAPNTGELFF	TGTGCCAGTTCCCGGAGGGGACTATCGCATACTGCCCCGAACACCGGGGAGCTGTTTTTT
TRBV12-3/TRBV12-4	TRBJ1-2	once	NA	CASSFGLHGYTF	TGTGCCAGCAGTTTTGGGCTTCATGGCTACACCTTC
TRBV25-1	TRBJ2-1	NA	TRBD2	CASSPHGGGRGNEQFF	TGTGCCAGCAGTCCCCACGGCGGGGGGCGGGGGAATGAGCAGTTCTTC
TRBV19	TRBJ1-4	NA	NA	CASSMRASNEKLFF	TGTGCCAGTAGTATGCGGGCTTCTAATGAAAAACTGTTTTTT
TRBV11-2	TRBJ1-3	NA	NA	CASSPFGIFLSSGNTIYF	TGTGCCAGCAGCCCCTTCGGGATTTTTCTGAGCTCTGGAAACACCATATATTTT
TRBV7-2	TRBJ1-5	NA	TRBD1	CASSLGDREDQPQHF	TGTGCCAGCAGCTTAGGAGACAGGGAGGATCAGCCCCAGCATTTT
TRBV14	TRBJ1-1	NA	NA	CASSQDLWSGTEAFF	TGTGCCAGCAGCCAAGATCTTTGGTCGGGGACTGAAGCTTTCTTT
TRBV15	TRBJ2-2	NA	NA	CATSRNGQSNTGELFF	TGTGCCACCAGCAGAAATGGACAGTCCAACACCGGGGAGCTGTTTTTT
TRBV9	TRBJ2-7	once	TRBD2	CASSVAWTSDYEQYF	TGTGCCAGCAGCGTAGCGTGGACTAGCGACTACGAGCAGTACTTC
TRBV9	TRBJ2-7	NA	NA	CASSVTGDSSYEQYF	TGTGCCTCAAGCGTTACGGGGGACTCCTCCTACGAGCAGTACTTC
TRBV7-9	TRBJ2-1	NA	NA	CASSLTGRGLGEQFF	TGTGCCAGCAGCTTAACGGGGCGGGGGCTAGGTGAGCAGTTCTTC
TRBV28	TRBJ2-4	many	TRBD2	CASSPGLAGLRNIQYF	TGTGCCAGCAGTCCAGGACTAGCGGGACTCAGAAACATTCAGTACTTC
TRBV5-6	TRBJ1-2	NA	NA	CASSLEHNGYTF	TGTGCCAGCAGCTTGGAACATAATGGCTACACCTTC
TRBV18	TRBJ2-3	few	NA	CASSTFTADTQYF	TGTGCCAGCTCAACGTTTACTGCGGATACGCAGTATTTT
TRBV21-1	TRBJ1-6	NA	NA	CASSTGPGTPPSSYNSPLHF	TGTGCCAGCAGCACGGGCCCCGGGACACCCCCAAGCTCCTATAATTCACCCCTCCACTTT
TRBV2	TRBJ2-2	NA	NA	CASSEGGQSAGELFF	TGTGCCAGCAGTGAGGGGGGACAGTCAGCCGGGGAGCTGTTTTTT
TRBV7-8	TRBJ2-7	few	TRBD2	CASSFGTSGSQYF	TGTGCCAGCAGCTTCGGGACTAGCGGGAGCCAATACTTC
TRBV5-1	TRBJ2-3	NA	TRBD2	CASSQGLAGPSTDTQYF	TGCGCCAGCAGCCAGGGACTAGCGGGACCTAGCACAGATACGCAGTATTTT
TRBV3-1/TRBV3-2	TRBJ2-1	NA	TRBD2	CASGELAGGQRFF	TGTGCCAGCGGCGAACTAGCGGGAGGGCAGCGGTTCTTC
TRBV5-4	TRBJ1-4	NA	NA	CASSSIGEKLFF	TGTGCCAGCAGTTCGATCGGGGAAAAACTGTTTTTT
TRBV18	TRBJ2-2	NA	TRBD2	CASSPQRESTGELFF	TGTGCCAGCTCACCTCAGCGGGAGAGCACCGGGGAGCTGTTTTTT
TRBV30	TRBJ1-3	once	NA	CAWNGGGNTIYF	TGTGCCTGGAACGGGGGAGGAAACACCATATATTTT
TRBV6-1	TRBJ2-1	NA	TRBD1	CASSEAGTGGYNEQFF	TGTGCCAGCAGTGAGGCCGGGACAGGGGGCTACAATGAGCAGTTCTTC
TRBV18	TRBJ2-7	NA	NA	CASSLDLEGEQYF	TGTGCCAGCTCACTGGACCTTGAGGGCGAGCAGTACTTC
TRBV19	TRBJ2-2	few	TRBD1	CASSMGQTSNTGELFF	TGTGCCAGTAGTATGGGACAGACCTCGAACACCGGGGAGCTGTTTTTT
TRBV21-1	TRBJ2-3	NA	NA	CASSYDGLAGKLPGTDTQYF	TGTGCCAGCAGCTACGATGGACTAGCGGGAAAGTTACCGGGCACAGATACGCAGTATTTT
TRBV19	TRBJ2-2	NA	TRBD1	CASSSRQGARELFF	TGTGCCAGTAGTAGCCGACAGGGGGCTAGGGAGCTGTTTTTT